The clone carrying this T cell receptor beta chain was seen more than once but under ten times. The repertoire was sequenced with immunoSEQ multiplex PCR; TCRdb's copy has only in-frame clones and lacks some. The sample lists more than 550,000 clones; just under 75% were seen once. The CDR3 covers 13 residues. CDR1 is SGHAT and CDR2 is FQDESV in the germline V gene (reference sequence). Trimming stripped 2 bases from V and 6 bases from J, with 10 bases between. This specimen belongs to a study of shared clonotypes between healthy human individuals. The TCR comes from a woman in her 30s in good health. The genes are TRBV11-1 and TRBJ1-2; a possible D gene is TRBD1 (5 bases). Input material: memory CD4+ T cells sorted from blood. Sample subset: CD45RA-negative fraction. CDR3 amino acids: CASSLQQGHGYTF. CDR3 sequence (DNA): TGTGCCAGCAGCTTACAGCAGGGCCATGGCTACACCTTC.